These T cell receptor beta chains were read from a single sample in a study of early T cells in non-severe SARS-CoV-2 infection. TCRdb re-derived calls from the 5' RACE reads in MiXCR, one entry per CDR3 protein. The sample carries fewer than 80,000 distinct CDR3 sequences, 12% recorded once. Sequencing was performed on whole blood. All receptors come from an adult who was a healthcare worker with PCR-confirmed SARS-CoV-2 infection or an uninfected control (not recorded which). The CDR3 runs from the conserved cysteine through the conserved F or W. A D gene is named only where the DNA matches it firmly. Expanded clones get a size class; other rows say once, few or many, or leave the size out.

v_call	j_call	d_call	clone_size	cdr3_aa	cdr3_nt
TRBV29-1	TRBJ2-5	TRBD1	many	CSVERGQGETQYF	TGCAGCGTTGAAAGGGGACAGGGGGAGACCCAGTACTTC
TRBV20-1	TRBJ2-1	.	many	CSARATRTNEQFF	TGCAGTGCTAGGGCGACTAGGACGAATGAGCAGTTCTTC
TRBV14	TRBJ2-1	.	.	CASSPRTFSYNEQFF	TGTGCCAGCAGCCCTCGGACCTTTTCCTACAATGAGCAGTTCTTC
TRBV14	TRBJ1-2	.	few	CASSQGERPEGYTF	TGTGCCAGCAGCCAAGGGGAACGGCCCGAAGGCTACACCTTC
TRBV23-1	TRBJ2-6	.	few	CASSQSLRDRVGANVLTF	TGCGCCAGCAGTCAATCTTTGAGAGACCGGGTGGGGGCCAACGTCCTGACTTTC
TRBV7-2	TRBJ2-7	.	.	CASSLTPAYEQYF	TGTGCCAGCAGCTTAACCCCGGCCTACGAGCAGTACTTC
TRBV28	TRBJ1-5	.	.	CASSLRAGQHF	TGTGCCAGCAGTTTAAGGGCAGGCCAGCATTTT
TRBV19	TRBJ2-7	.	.	CASSIGEEGSYEQYF	TGTGCCAGTAGTATAGGAGAGGAAGGGTCCTACGAGCAGTACTTC
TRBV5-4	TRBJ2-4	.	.	CASSFNRDQNIQYF	TGTGCCAGCAGCTTTAACAGGGACCAAAACATTCAGTACTTC
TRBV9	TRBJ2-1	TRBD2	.	CASSVASGRYYNEQFF	TGTGCCAGCAGCGTGGCTAGCGGGAGGTACTACAATGAGCAGTTCTTC
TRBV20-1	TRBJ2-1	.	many	CSVFLLAQSSYNEQFF	TGCAGTGTTTTTCTTCTAGCTCAGAGCTCCTACAATGAGCAGTTCTTC
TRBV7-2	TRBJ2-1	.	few	CASSPGLPPYNEQFF	TGTGCCAGCAGCCCTGGTCTCCCCCCCTACAATGAGCAGTTCTTC
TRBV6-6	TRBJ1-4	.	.	CASCRPNEKLFF	TGTGCCAGCTGTCGCCCCAATGAAAAACTGTTTTTT
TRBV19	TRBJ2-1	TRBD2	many	CASSPKAGGPTEQFF	TGTGCCAGTAGTCCCAAAGCGGGAGGTCCCACCGAGCAGTTCTTC
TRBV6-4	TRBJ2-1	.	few	CASILHSSYNEQFF	TGTGCCAGCATTCTACATAGCTCCTACAATGAGCAGTTCTTC
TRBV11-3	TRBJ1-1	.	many	CASSLGNLNTEAFF	TGTGCCAGCAGCTTGGGGAATTTGAACACTGAAGCTTTCTTT
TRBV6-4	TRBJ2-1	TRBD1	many	CASSVGTANEQFF	TGTGCCAGCAGTGTCGGGACAGCCAATGAGCAGTTCTTC
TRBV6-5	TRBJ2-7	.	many	CASSYSIGQSYEQYF	TGTGCCAGCAGTTACTCGATCGGGCAGTCCTACGAGCAGTACTTC
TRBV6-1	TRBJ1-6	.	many	CASSPQGSSYNSPLHF	TGTGCCAGCAGTCCTCAGGGGAGCTCCTATAATTCACCCCTCCACTTT
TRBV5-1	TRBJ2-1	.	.	CASTGEVGSYNEQFF	TGCGCCAGCACAGGGGAAGTTGGGTCCTACAATGAGCAGTTCTTC
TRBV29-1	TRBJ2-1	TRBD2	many	CSVAAGTLNEQFF	TGCAGCGTTGCAGCGGGGACCCTCAATGAGCAGTTCTTC
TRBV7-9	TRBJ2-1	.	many	CASSSLPSTGEQFF	TGTGCCAGCAGCTCCCTACCGTCTACGGGTGAGCAGTTCTTC
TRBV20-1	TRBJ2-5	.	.	CSASLATHQETQYF	TGCAGTGCGAGTTTAGCGACCCACCAAGAGACCCAGTACTTC
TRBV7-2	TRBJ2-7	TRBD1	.	CASSIPRGPYEQYF	TGTGCCAGCAGCATACCTAGGGGGCCCTACGAGCAGTACTTC
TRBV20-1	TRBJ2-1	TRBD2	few	CSARGKEREAQFF	TGCAGTGCTAGAGGAAAGGAGCGGGAGGCCCAGTTCTTC
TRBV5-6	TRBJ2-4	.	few	CASRRGALAKNIQYF	TGTGCCAGCCGCCGGGGGGCCCTAGCCAAAAACATTCAGTACTTC
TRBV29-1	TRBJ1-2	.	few	CSVETNYGYTF	TGCAGCGTTGAAACTAACTATGGCTACACCTTC
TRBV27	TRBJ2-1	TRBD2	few	CASSLLGVSGRSHEQFF	TGTGCCAGCAGTTTACTTGGCGTTAGCGGGAGGTCCCATGAGCAGTTCTTC
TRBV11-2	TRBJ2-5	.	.	CASSSGRDFQETQYF	TGTGCCAGCAGCTCCGGACGGGACTTTCAAGAGACCCAGTACTTC
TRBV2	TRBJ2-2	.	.	CASSARQATNTGELFF	TGTGCCAGCAGTGCCCGACAGGCCACGAACACCGGGGAGCTGTTTTTT
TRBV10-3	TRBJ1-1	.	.	CAISGKGSGNTEAFF	TGTGCCATCAGTGGTAAGGGCTCCGGCAACACTGAAGCTTTCTTT
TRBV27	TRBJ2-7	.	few	CASSLSFLETYEQYF	TGTGCCAGCAGTTTATCGTTCCTCGAAACCTACGAGCAGTACTTC
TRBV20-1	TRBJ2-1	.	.	CSARRVVAYNEQFF	TGCAGTGCTAGAAGGGTAGTTGCCTACAATGAGCAGTTCTTC
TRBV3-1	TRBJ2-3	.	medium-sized	CASSQGSASTDTQYF	TGTGCCAGCAGCCAAGGTAGCGCCAGCACAGATACGCAGTATTTT
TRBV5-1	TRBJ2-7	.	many	CASSLPGQASEQYF	TGCGCCAGCAGCTTGCCGGGCCAGGCCTCCGAGCAGTACTTC
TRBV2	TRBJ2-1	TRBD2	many	CASSELRLAGAGEQFF	TGTGCCAGCAGTGAATTGAGACTAGCGGGAGCAGGAGAGCAGTTCTTC
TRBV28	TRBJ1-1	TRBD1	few	CASSLPGGFAPNTEAFF	TGTGCCAGCAGTTTACCAGGGGGTTTTGCGCCGAACACTGAAGCTTTCTTT
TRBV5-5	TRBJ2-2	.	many	CASSFQGGVLFF	TGTGCCAGCAGCTTCCAAGGCGGTGTGCTGTTTTTT
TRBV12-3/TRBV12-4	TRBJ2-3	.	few	CASSSGRGTDTQYF	TGTGCCAGCAGTTCAGGGAGGGGGACAGATACGCAGTATTTT